The entry below gives a single T cell receptor beta chain sequence along with its context. Antigen unknown. TCR alpha and TCR beta cDNA libraries carrying sample barcodes and UMIs came from 5'RACE with constant-segment primers. TCRdb itself ran the 5' RACE reads through MiXCR, one entry per CDR3 protein. This table has approximately 260,000 distinct CDR3 sequences, 16% appearing once. This entry comes from a study of T-cell memory formation after mild COVID-19. Study-level information: TCR clusters showed largely donor specificity. Study-wide results and caveats: SARS-CoV-2 specificity was not confirmed for second-wave clones peaking on day 37. Detection of some responders pre-infection suggested pre-existing cross-reactive memory T cells participated.

Germline CDR1 LGHNA, CDR2 YSLEER. The CDR3 contains 16 residues. Trimming left V 0 bases short and J 4 bases short, with 14 bases between. This sequence joins TRBV4-3 and TRBJ2-3; D is possibly TRBD2 (7 bases). The source material was PBMCs or a T cell subset sorted from them (not recorded which). The sequence was obtained from a young man who had mild COVID-19 (a few samples of this study predate the infection). Cell type and time point are not known. The CDR3 here is CASSQEFGGGPDTQYF. CDR3 bases: TGCGCCAGCAGCCAAGAGTTCGGCGGGGGCCCAGATACGCAGTATTTT.